The rows below give T cell receptor beta chains drawn from one sample of a study of blood T cell repertoires in COVID-19. Only in-frame clones appear in the TCRdb table, and some are missing; sequencing was by immunoSEQ multiplex PCR. The sample includes tens of thousands of clones, 88% seen only once; the top ten take around 2.7%. Source material: peripheral blood. Receptor source: a man between 50 and 59 years old with active COVID-19. Each CDR3 is given with its conserved first and last residue. Each record gives: V gene, J gene, CDR3 protein.

TRBV9	TRBJ2-3	CASSVVKQGGAVGRENGPDTQYF
TRBV12-5	TRBJ1-4	CASGLLDRENEKLFF
TRBV30	TRBJ1-3	CAWTTAFFSGNTIYF
TRBV7-2	TRBJ2-7	CASSLHGGDYEQYF
TRBV6-6	TRBJ2-7	CASSYESSYEQYF
TRBV19	TRBJ2-2	CASRDAGYTGELFF
TRBV11-1	TRBJ1-6	CASSPAGGYSPLHF
TRBV13	TRBJ2-2	CASGGHTNRWTGELFF
TRBV6-1	TRBJ2-7	CASSDRTGWTTEQYF
TRBV5-1	TRBJ2-2	CASSLDRGRTGELFF
TRBV7-3	TRBJ1-2	CASSSNLPGLSSNYGYTF
TRBV24-1	TRBJ1-2	CARDRRAGRPYGYTF
TRBV5-1	TRBJ2-5	CASSSQQGVETQYF
TRBV5-1	TRBJ1-1	CASSPERARGQNTEAFF
TRBV7-2	TRBJ2-5	CASSLAGTMAQETQYF
TRBV7-2	TRBJ1-2	CASSWDRGNYGYTF